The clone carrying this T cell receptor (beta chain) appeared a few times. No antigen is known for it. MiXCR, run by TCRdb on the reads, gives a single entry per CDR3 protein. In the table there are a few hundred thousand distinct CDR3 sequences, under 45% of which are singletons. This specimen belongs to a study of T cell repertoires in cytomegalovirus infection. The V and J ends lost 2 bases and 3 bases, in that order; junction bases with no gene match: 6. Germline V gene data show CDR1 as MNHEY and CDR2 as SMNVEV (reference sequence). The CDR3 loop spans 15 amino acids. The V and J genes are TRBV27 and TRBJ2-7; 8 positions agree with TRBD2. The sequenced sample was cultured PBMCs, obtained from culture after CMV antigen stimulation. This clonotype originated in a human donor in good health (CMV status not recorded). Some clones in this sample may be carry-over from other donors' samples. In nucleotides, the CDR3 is TGTGCCAGCAGTTTACTACTAGCGGCTAACTACGAGCAGTACTTC. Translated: CASSLLLAANYEQYF.